These T cell receptor beta chains were read from a single sample in a study of blood T cell repertoires in COVID-19. This table comes from immunoSEQ multiplex PCR, and its TCRdb copy is limited to in-frame clones, with some not included. This sample has about 300,000 clones, with 89% found just once. The sequencing input was peripheral blood. The receptors originated from a man aged 18 to 29 who had recovered from COVID-19. Both conserved end residues are part of each CDR3. The order of the fields is V gene, clone size, J gene, D gene, CDR3 DNA, CDR3 protein. A D gene is named only where the DNA matches it firmly. Clone size is stated in some rows and not others, as once, few, many or a class when expanded.

>TRBV14|-|TRBJ2-3|TRBD2
TGTGCCAGCAGGTCGACTAGCTGGGCGGGCACAGATACGCAGTATTTT
CASRSTSWAGTDTQYF
>TRBV19|-|TRBJ2-2|-
TGTGCCAGTAGTATAGGAGCCAGGGTCACCGGGGAGCTGTTTTTT
CASSIGARVTGELFF
>TRBV4-3|once|TRBJ1-1|-
TGCGCCAGCAGCCAAGCCTCAGCCGGGGTGGGATACATGAACACTGAAGCTTTCTTT
CASSQASAGVGYMNTEAFF
>TRBV3-1/TRBV3-2|-|TRBJ1-5|-
TGTGCCAGCAGCCAAGAAGGAGGCCAGGGGCTAAATCAGCCCCAGCATTTT
CASSQEGGQGLNQPQHF
>TRBV4-3|-|TRBJ1-1|-
TGCGCCAGCAGCCTTACAGTATCCATGAAAACTGAAGCTTTCTTT
CASSLTVSMKTEAFF
>TRBV28|once|TRBJ2-5|-
TGTGCCAGCAGTCCCCCCCATAGTGGGGCCAGGGAGACCCAGTACTTC
CASSPPHSGARETQYF
>TRBV25-1|-|TRBJ1-5|TRBD1
TGTGCCAGCAGTGAAGGGACAGGGGCCCATCAGCCCCAGCATTTT
CASSEGTGAHQPQHF
>TRBV5-1|-|TRBJ2-1|-
TGCGCCAGCAGCCCGGAGGGCCAGAACAATGAGCAGTTCTTC
CASSPEGQNNEQFF
>TRBV6-2/TRBV6-3|-|TRBJ2-2|-
TGTGCCAGCAGTTGGGACTCGAGCACCGGGGAGCTGTTTTTT
CASSWDSSTGELFF
>TRBV27|-|TRBJ1-6|-
TGTGCCAGCAGTTTAGGGCCAAATCTATCACCCCTCCACTTT
CASSLGPNLSPLHF
>TRBV11-2|-|TRBJ2-3|-
TGTGCCAGCAGCCGGGCAGATACGCAGTATTTT
CASSRADTQYF
>TRBV6-6|-|TRBJ1-1|-
TGTGCCAGCAGTCGGACAGCGAACACTGAAGCTTTCTTT
CASSRTANTEAFF
>TRBV27|-|TRBJ1-6|-
TGTGCCAGCAGTATTACAGTGCGCTCCTATAATTCACCCCTCCACTTT
CASSITVRSYNSPLHF
>TRBV6-2/TRBV6-3|-|TRBJ2-1|-
TGTGCCAGCAGTTACGTGAGGGCGGGGAATGAGCAGTTCTTC
CASSYVRAGNEQFF
>TRBV7-3|-|TRBJ2-2|TRBD1
TGTGCCAGCAGCTTAGCAGGGGGCTCCGGGGAGCTGTTTTTT
CASSLAGGSGELFF
>TRBV7-2|-|TRBJ2-5|TRBD1
TGTGCCAGCAGCACGGACAGGGGGCAAACCCAGTACTTC
CASSTDRGQTQYF
>TRBV2|once|TRBJ2-1|TRBD2
TGTGCCAGCAGTACGACTAGCGGTTACAATGAGCAGTTCTTC
CASSTTSGYNEQFF
>TRBV4-1|-|TRBJ1-1|-
TGCGCCAGCAGCCAAGACCCGAACAGCAATCGGGCTTTCTTT
CASSQDPNSNRAFF
>TRBV5-1|-|TRBJ1-1|TRBD1
TGCGCCAGCAGTTCCGAGGGGACAGCTAATGAAGCTTTCTTT
CASSSEGTANEAFF
>TRBV15|-|TRBJ1-3|TRBD1
TGTGCCACCAGCCGTGGGACAGGGACGGTAAACACCATATATTTT
CATSRGTGTVNTIYF
>TRBV15|-|TRBJ1-5|-
TGTGCCACCAGCAGAGAAAGGGCAGGGAATCAGCCCCAGCATTTT
CATSRERAGNQPQHF
>TRBV18|-|TRBJ1-2|-
TGTGCCAGCTCACCAGACAGGAATAACTATGGCTACACCTTC
CASSPDRNNYGYTF
>TRBV6-5|-|TRBJ1-5|TRBD1
TGTGCCAGCAGTATACAGGGGGCGAGTCAGCCCCAGCATTTT
CASSIQGASQPQHF
>TRBV5-1|-|TRBJ2-7|TRBD1
TGCGCCAGCAGCCCCACAATCGCACAGGGGGACACCTCCTACGAGCAGTACTTC
CASSPTIAQGDTSYEQYF
>TRBV5-6|-|TRBJ2-7|-
TGTGCCAGCAGCCCCTCGACTACATACGAGCAGTACTTC
CASSPSTTYEQYF
>TRBV7-9|-|TRBJ1-1|TRBD1
TGTGCCAGCAGCTTTTCAGGGGGGAACGACCTTGAAGCTTTCTTT
CASSFSGGNDLEAFF
>TRBV5-1|-|TRBJ1-6|TRBD1
TGCGCCAGCAGCTCACTCGCCGGGACAGCCAATTCACCCCTCCACTTT
CASSSLAGTANSPLHF
>TRBV2|-|TRBJ2-1|TRBD2
TGTGCCAGCAGTACCTTAGGAGTAGCGGGAAGTAGAGATGAGCAGTTCTTC
CASSTLGVAGSRDEQFF
>TRBV27|-|TRBJ2-7|-
TGTGCCAGCAGTAACTCAGGAGGCGAGCAGTACTTC
CASSNSGGEQYF
>TRBV24-1|-|TRBJ2-2|-
TGTGCCACCAGATCTGACACCGGGGAGCTGTTTTTT
CATRSDTGELFF
>TRBV11-2|-|TRBJ1-3|TRBD1
TGTGCCAGCAGCCGAGACAGGGTCTCTGGAAACACCATATATTTT
CASSRDRVSGNTIYF
>TRBV9|once|TRBJ2-7|-
TGTGCCAGCAGCGTAGGTCAGGGAGGAATAAGAAACTTC
CASSVGQGGIRNF
>TRBV19|-|TRBJ2-1|-
TGTGCCAGTAGTATAGATCCTAGCAGCAATGAGCAGTTCTTC
CASSIDPSSNEQFF
>TRBV7-9|-|TRBJ2-3|TRBD1
TGTGCCAGCAGCTTGGGGACAGTTCCTAGCACAGATACGCAGTATTTT
CASSLGTVPSTDTQYF
>TRBV6-2/TRBV6-3|-|TRBJ2-3|TRBD2
TGTGCCAGCAGTCCGGGGTTTGGGCTAGCGGGGACCTTCACAGATACGCAGTATTTT
CASSPGFGLAGTFTDTQYF
>TRBV19|-|TRBJ2-7|-
TGTGCCAGTAGTACCTTCCAGGGGATAGAGCAGTACTTC
CASSTFQGIEQYF
>TRBV6-5|-|TRBJ1-5|-
TGTGCCAGCAGGGACTTCTATCAGCCCCAGCATTTT
CASRDFYQPQHF
>TRBV27|once|TRBJ1-5|TRBD1
TGTGCCAGCAGTTTGGTCGGACAGGGGGAAAGGCCCCAGCATTTT
CASSLVGQGERPQHF
>TRBV6-1|-|TRBJ2-1|-
TGTGCCAGCAGTGAAGACTTGCCGGATGAGCAGTTCTTC
CASSEDLPDEQFF
>TRBV7-9|-|TRBJ2-3|-
TGTGCCAGCAGCCCCCGACAGCCGTTCACAGATACGCAGTATTTT
CASSPRQPFTDTQYF
>TRBV20-1|-|TRBJ1-1|-
TGCAGTGCTAGACTGACGGGGGACTTT
CSARLTGDF
>TRBV27|-|TRBJ2-7|TRBD1
TGTGCCAGTACGGGGACAGGGGGCTTTTACGAGCAGTACTTC
CASTGTGGFYEQYF